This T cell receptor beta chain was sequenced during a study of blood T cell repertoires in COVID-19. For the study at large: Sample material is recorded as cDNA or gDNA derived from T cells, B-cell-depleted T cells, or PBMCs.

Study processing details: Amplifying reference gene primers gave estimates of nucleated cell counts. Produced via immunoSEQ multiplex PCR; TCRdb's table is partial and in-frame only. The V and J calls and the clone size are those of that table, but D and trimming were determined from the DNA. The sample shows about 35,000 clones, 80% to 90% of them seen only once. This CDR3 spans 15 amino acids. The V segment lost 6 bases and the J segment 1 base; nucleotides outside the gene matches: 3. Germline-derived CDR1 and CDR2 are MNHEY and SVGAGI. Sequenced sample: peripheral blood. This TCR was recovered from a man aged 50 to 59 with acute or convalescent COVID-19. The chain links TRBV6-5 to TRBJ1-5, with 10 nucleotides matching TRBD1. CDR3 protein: CASRDRGISNQPQHF. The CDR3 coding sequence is TGTGCCAGCAGGGACAGGGGGATAAGCAATCAGCCCCAGCATTTT.